Listed below are T cell receptor beta chains from one sample, sequenced in a study of blood T cell repertoires in COVID-19. Sequencing was performed with immunoSEQ multiplex PCR; in TCRdb, only in-frame clones are kept and a portion is missing. The sample records 150,000 or so clones, around 80% being singletons. The specimen sequenced was peripheral blood. The receptors were sampled from a man aged 60-69 years with active or convalescent COVID-19. The CDR3 runs from the conserved cysteine through the conserved F or W. A D gene is named only where the DNA matches it firmly. Rows give clone size only sometimes, using once, few, many, or a class for an expanded clone.

d_call	clone_size	v_call	j_call	cdr3_nt	cdr3_aa
.	.	TRBV7-2	TRBJ1-2	TGTGCCAGCAGCCAGCTGATAGGGGACTATGGCTACACCTTC	CASSQLIGDYGYTF
.	once	TRBV11-3	TRBJ2-1	TGTGCCAGCAGCTCCCACGCGGCGGGGACGGGCTTGAGGGATGAGCAGTTCTTC	CASSSHAAGTGLRDEQFF
TRBD1	.	TRBV6-2/TRBV6-3	TRBJ1-2	TGTGCCAGCAGTTACCTGGACAGGGGAGATGGCTACACCTTC	CASSYLDRGDGYTF
.	once	TRBV9	TRBJ2-3	TGTGCCAGCAGCGTCCCTATTTCGGGTAGCACAGATACGCAGTATTTT	CASSVPISGSTDTQYF
TRBD1	.	TRBV3-1/TRBV3-2	TRBJ1-5	TGTGCCAGCAGTTCCACAGGGGGCGGACGATTAGTCAATCAGCCCCAGCATTTT	CASSSTGGGRLVNQPQHF
.	.	TRBV29-1	TRBJ1-2	TGCAGCGTTGATCCGTCAGGGGCTAACTATGGCTACACCTTC	CSVDPSGANYGYTF
TRBD1	few	TRBV14	TRBJ2-7	TGTGCCAGCAGCCCCAGAGGGACAGCCACCTACGAGCAGTACTTC	CASSPRGTATYEQYF
TRBD2	.	TRBV18	TRBJ2-7	TGTGCCAGCTCACCTAGGGGACTAGCGGGGAGCTACGAGCAGTACTTC	CASSPRGLAGSYEQYF
.	.	TRBV12-3/TRBV12-4	TRBJ1-1	TGTGCCAGCAGTTTCGGAGGGAACACTGAAGCTTTCTTT	CASSFGGNTEAFF
TRBD1	.	TRBV19	TRBJ1-5	TGTGCCAGTAAGGGGGGACAGGGCAGCAATCAGCCCCAGCATTTT	CASKGGQGSNQPQHF
.	.	TRBV3-1/TRBV3-2	TRBJ2-2	TGTGCCAGCAGCCAAATGCCCAGCGCCTCCGGGGAGCTGTTTTTT	CASSQMPSASGELFF
.	.	TRBV7-8	TRBJ2-5	TGTGCCAGCAGCTCCCCACTTGAGACCCAGTACTTC	CASSSPLETQYF
.	.	TRBV18	TRBJ1-5	TGTGCCAGCTCACCACGACAGGGCAATCAGCCCCAGCATTTT	CASSPRQGNQPQHF
TRBD1	.	TRBV11-2	TRBJ1-1	TGTGCCAGCAGCGCCGGGACAGAGAACACTGAAGCTTTCTTT	CASSAGTENTEAFF
TRBD2	once	TRBV27	TRBJ2-2	TGTGCCAGCAGTTTACGGCTAGCGGGAGGGGGGGAGCTGTTTTTT	CASSLRLAGGGELFF
.	.	TRBV28	TRBJ2-7	TGTGCCAGCAGCTTGAAAGCTGGTGGAGGGAGACAGGGACCTGGGACTAGTGTCTACGAGCAGTACTTC	CASSLKAGGGRQGPGTSVYEQYF
.	.	TRBV6-1	TRBJ1-2	TGTGCCAGCAGTGACCCGGGATTGTCTTCGGATGGCTACACCTTC	CASSDPGLSSDGYTF
.	.	TRBV28	TRBJ1-1	TGTGCCAGCCGGGTAACCACTGAAGCTTTCTTT	CASRVTTEAFF
TRBD1	.	TRBV6-5	TRBJ2-7	TGTGCCAGCAGTTACTCGAGGACAGGGATCCACGAGCAGTACTTC	CASSYSRTGIHEQYF
.	.	TRBV24-1	TRBJ1-3	TGTGCCACCAGTGGCTCGACAGAAGGAAACACCATATATTTT	CATSGSTEGNTIYF
.	.	TRBV2	TRBJ2-7	TGTGCCAGCAGTGCGACTAGGATTTACGAGCAGTACTTC	CASSATRIYEQYF
.	.	TRBV2	TRBJ1-1	TGTGCCAGCAGACGGGACTTTGGGGTAGCTTTCTTT	CASRRDFGVAFF
TRBD1	.	TRBV5-4	TRBJ2-5	TGTGCCAGCAGCCGGGACAGGGGGAGCCAAGAGACCCAGTACTTC	CASSRDRGSQETQYF
TRBD1	.	TRBV29-1	TRBJ2-7	TGCAGCGTGAGAACAGGGGGCGTGCGCTACGAGCAGTACTTC	CSVRTGGVRYEQYF
TRBD1	.	TRBV29-1	TRBJ1-6	TGCAGCGTCTCCCTTCGGGGACAGTTTAATTCACCCCTCCACTTT	CSVSLRGQFNSPLHF
TRBD1	.	TRBV24-1	TRBJ1-1	TGTGCCACCTTCCCGTTACAGGGGGGTCCGATGGGGGAGAACACTGAAGCTTTCTTT	CATFPLQGGPMGENTEAFF
TRBD1	.	TRBV5-1	TRBJ2-1	TGCGCCAGCAGCTTAAAGACAGGGCCCTACAATGAGCAGTTCTTC	CASSLKTGPYNEQFF
.	.	TRBV10-1	TRBJ2-4	TGCGCCAGCAGTGAGGGGGGAGGTCTGGACATTCAGTACTTC	CASSEGGGLDIQYF
.	.	TRBV10-3	TRBJ1-2	TGTGCCATCACACAACCCGGGAGGGGCTACACCTTC	CAITQPGRGYTF
TRBD2	.	TRBV20-1	TRBJ2-3	TGCAGTGCTAGTTTTAGCGGGAGGGTCACAGATACGCAGTATTTT	CSASFSGRVTDTQYF
.	.	TRBV12-3/TRBV12-4	TRBJ1-2	TGTGCCAGCAGTTCCCAGACAGGAACGGGCTACACCTTC	CASSSQTGTGYTF
TRBD2	.	TRBV4-1	TRBJ2-2	TGCGCCAGCAGCCCCCTCGGGGGGTCGAACACCGGGGAGCTGTTTTTT	CASSPLGGSNTGELFF
TRBD1	.	TRBV23-1	TRBJ1-2	TGCGCCAGCAGTCAAAGGACAGGGACGTATGGCTACACCTTC	CASSQRTGTYGYTF
.	.	TRBV18	TRBJ1-3	TGTGCCAGCTCACCAGGCGGGCTTGGAAACACCATATATTTT	CASSPGGLGNTIYF
TRBD1	.	TRBV10-1	TRBJ2-1	TGCGCCAGCAGTGAACGGACAGGCCTAAACAATGAGCAGTTCTTC	CASSERTGLNNEQFF
TRBD2	.	TRBV10-2	TRBJ2-3	TGCGCCAGCAATAAGGATAGCGGGAGGGCCGCGGATACGCAGTATTTT	CASNKDSGRAADTQYF
.	.	TRBV28	TRBJ2-5	TGTGCCAGCAGTTTATATTCGCGGAGCGGGCCACAGGGGGAGACCCAGTACTTC	CASSLYSRSGPQGETQYF
TRBD2	.	TRBV13	TRBJ2-5	TGTGCCAGCAGCGGCGGGACTAGCGGGGGTCGCAAGACCCAGTACTTC	CASSGGTSGGRKTQYF
.	.	TRBV3-1/TRBV3-2	TRBJ2-3	TGTGCCAGCAGCCAAGTACGGGGAGATACGCAGTATTTT	CASSQVRGDTQYF
TRBD1	.	TRBV9	TRBJ1-4	TGTGCCAGCAGCCCCCCAGGGGCAGGGGGCGGTGAAAAACTGTTTTTT	CASSPPGAGGGEKLFF
.	.	TRBV7-6	TRBJ1-5	TGTGCCAGCAGCTTGGACAAGCCGTCGTATAGCAATCAGCCCCAGCATTTT	CASSLDKPSYSNQPQHF
TRBD1	few	TRBV2	TRBJ1-1	TGTGCCAGCAGTGAGGCCCAACAGGGGGCCACTGAAGCTTTCTTT	CASSEAQQGATEAFF